The 26 T cell receptor beta chains given below trace back to one sample, sequenced in a study of cytotoxic CD8 clonotypes in ibrutinib-treated CLL (dated by TCRdb to about 2021). Sample time point, as interpreted from the label and publication: progressive disease on ibrutinib. Libraries were made using the immunoSEQ multiplex PCR assay. Entries here come from immuneACCESS through TCRdb and include only in-frame sequences with V and J called. Some clones fail to appear in such tables; in the studies checked, an unresolved V gene covers under half of the shortfall, and the cause of the remainder is unknown. The sample table contains about 60,000 clones; only one count was recorded for roughly 54% of them. 20% to 30% of the sample lies in the top ten. The sample in question was PBMCs, obtained at disease progression, from a patient treated with ibrutinib. The receptor source for this set is a human donor with chronic lymphocytic leukemia.

The V call is TRBV7-9, the J call TRBJ1-2, with 7 nucleotides matching TRBD1. CDR3 length: 17 residues. Trimming took 2 bases from V and 0 from J; bases not matched to a gene: 9. The germline gives CDR1 SEHNR, CDR2 FQNEAQ (reference sequence). As DNA, the CDR3 is TGTGCCAGCAGCTTACCCCTAGACAGGGCTGCTAACTATGGCTACACCTTC. It encodes CASSLPLDRAANYGYTF.

This clone was seen a handful of times. The chain carries TRBV5-5 and TRBJ2-7, with 7 bases matching TRBD1. Germline-derived CDR1 and CDR2 are SGHKS and YYEKEE (reference sequence). This CDR3 contains 12 residues. V shed 4 bases and J 6 bases; nucleotides not matched to a gene: 4. The CDR3 sequence: CASSPGQLEQYF. The CDR3 DNA follows: TGTGCCAGCAGCCCGGGACAGCTCGAGCAGTACTTC.

The J gene is TRBJ2-3, the V gene TRBV12-5; 8 nucleotides line up with TRBD1. Germline CDR1 and CDR2: LGHNT and FRNRAP. V trimming: 2 bases; J trimming: 6 bases; junction bases outside the gene matches: 13. The CDR3 runs to 17 residues. The CDR3 here is CASGLLTRTGYSDTQYF. Here the CDR3 DNA reads TGTGCTAGTGGTTTGCTTACCCGGACAGGGTATAGCGATACGCAGTATTTT.

This clone is a singleton in its sample. The rearrangement uses TRBV11-2 and TRBJ2-7; D might be TRBD1 (6 bases). Trimming stripped 0 bases from V and 5 bases from J, with 14 bases between. CDR3 length: 15 residues. Germline assignment: CDR1 SGHAT and CDR2 FQNNGV. This chain's CDR3 is CASSLERDRIHEQYF. The CDR3 coding sequence is TGTGCCAGCAGCTTAGAACGAGACAGGATACACGAGCAGTACTTC.

This clone was counted between two and nine times. The chain uses TRBV7-9 and TRBJ1-1; D unresolved. There are 14 residues in the CDR3. Germline lookup yields CDR1 SEHNR and CDR2 FQNEAQ (reference sequence). With 5 bases removed from V and 1 base from J, the gap between germline ends came to 11 bases. CDR3 in amino acids: CASSHLLRNTEAFF. In nucleotides, the CDR3 is TGTGCCAGCAGCCACCTTCTAAGGAACACTGAAGCTTTCTTT.

The rearrangement links TRBV19 to TRBJ2-3; TRBD1 matches at 10 bases. J lost 5 bases, V lost 7 bases, and 6 bases had no gene match. This CDR3 is 14 amino acids long. Germline V gives CDR1 LNHDA, CDR2 SQIVND (reference sequence). CDR3: CASTRQGAKDTQYF. Written as DNA, the CDR3 is TGTGCCAGTACCCGACAGGGGGCTAAAGATACGCAGTATTTT. Complete variable domain (other parts from reference TRBV19 and TRBJ2-3): DGGITQSPKYLFRKEGQNVTLSCEQNLNHDAMYWYRQDPGQGLRLIYYSQIVNDFQKGDIAEGYSVSREKKESFPLTVTSAQKNPTAFYLCASTRQGAKDTQYFGPGTRLTVL.

The chain uses TRBV11-3 and TRBJ2-7, with D possibly matching TRBD2 (5 bases). This CDR3 has 14 residues. The germline gives CDR1 SGHNT, CDR2 YENEEA. With 10 bases removed from V and 7 bases from J, the gap between germline ends came to 23 bases. The CDR3 DNA sequence: TGTGCCAATATATCCCGGGAACCTTGTCGGGAGCAGTACTTC. Translated, it gives CANISREPCREQYF.

This clone has only a few counts. J is TRBJ2-7 and V is TRBV6-5; D tentatively fits TRBD1 or TRBD2 (5 bases each). The V end lost 6 bases, the J end lost 9 bases, and 18 bases lay between the germline ends. The CDR3 runs 13 residues. From germline, CDR1 is MNHEY and CDR2 SVGAGI. The CDR3 bases are TGTGCCAGCAGACTGGGACGGACCTCGGGGCAGTACTTC. This translates into CASRLGRTSGQYF.

The chain employs TRBV5-5 and TRBJ2-3; no clear D. The V end lost 4 bases, the J end lost 6 bases, and 9 bases lay between the germline ends. The CDR3 covers 12 residues. Germline V gene data show CDR1 as SGHKS and CDR2 as YYEKEE (reference sequence). The CDR3 DNA follows: TGTGCCAGCAGCCCGGACGGCGATACGCAGTATTTT. As protein: CASSPDGDTQYF.

The chain uses TRBV2 and TRBJ1-2; weak D call: TRBD1 (5 bases). This CDR3 spans 16 amino acids. V lost 1 base and J 4 bases, leaving 16 bases between the germline ends. The germline V gene encodes CDR1 SNHLY and CDR2 FYNNEI. The CDR3 nucleotides read TGTGCCAGCAGTGAAGGGTACGGGGGGGAGATCTATGGCTACACCTTC. Its protein product is CASSEGYGGEIYGYTF.

This clone came up a few times. J is TRBJ1-5 and V is TRBV19; 7 bases match TRBD1. Germline CDR1 is LNHDA and CDR2 is SQIVND (reference sequence). V gave up 7 bases and J gave up 4 bases; unmatched junction bases: 7. CDR3 length: 14 residues. The CDR3 is CASMRDSLNQPQHF. The CDR3 DNA is TGTGCCAGTATGCGGGACAGCCTAAATCAGCCCCAGCATTTT.

The chain carries TRBV28 and TRBJ2-7; D not certain. The CDR3 covers 12 residues. V lost 4 bases and J lost 3, with 7 bases in between. Germline loops: CDR1 MDHEN, CDR2 SYDVKM. CDR3 region: CASSSDGYEQYF. The CDR3 bases are TGTGCCAGCAGTTCGGACGGCTACGAGCAGTACTTC.

The chain couples TRBV15 to TRBJ1-3; possible D gene TRBD1, 6 bases. Germline V lookup: CDR1 LNHNV, CDR2 YYDKDF (reference sequence). Trimming left V 2 bases short and J 0 bases short, with 11 bases between. This CDR3 has 16 residues. In nucleotides, the CDR3 is TGTGCCACCAGCAGACAAAGGGGGAGCTCTGGAAACACCATATATTTT. Its translation is CATSRQRGSSGNTIYF.

The chain joins TRBV11-3 to TRBJ1-1, with D perhaps TRBD1 (5 bases). V was pared by 3 bases and J by 4 bases, with 15 bases between. CDR3 length equals 15 residues. Per germline, CDR1 SGHNT and CDR2 YENEEA. This CDR3 reads CASSFQDRLGTEAFF. DNA for the CDR3: TGTGCCAGCAGCTTCCAAGACAGATTGGGCACTGAAGCTTTCTTT.

Only a few counts were recorded for this clone. This sequence joins TRBV5-1 and TRBJ1-2; 10 bases match TRBD1. This CDR3 is built from 16 residues. Germline CDR1 SGHRS, CDR2 YFSETQ. After removal of 1 base from V and 3 bases from J, the junction contained 6 bases not matched to a gene. This chain's CDR3 is CASSLRQGAADYGYTF. CDR3 nucleotides: TGCGCCAGCAGCTTGAGACAGGGGGCGGCTGACTATGGCTACACCTTC.

In its sample, this clone was seen a few times. The V call is TRBV14, the J call TRBJ2-2; no firm D call. Between the trimmed V and J ends, which lost 3 bases and 5 bases, there was a span of 10 bases. The CDR3 has 14 amino acids. The germline V gene encodes CDR1 SGHDN and CDR2 FVKESK. CDR3 nucleotide sequence: TGTGCCAGCAGCCATACCTCGCGGACCGGGGAGCTGTTTTTT. Translating it yields CASSHTSRTGELFF.

This chain uses TRBV9 with TRBJ2-1; tentatively, D is TRBD2 (5 bases). The CDR3 spans 16 residues. The V and J ends lost 1 base and 0 bases respectively, with 11 bases between them. The germline CDR1 and CDR2 sequences are SGDLS and YYNGEE. DNA of the CDR3: TGTGCCAGCAGCGTAAAACTAGGACCCTCCTACAATGAGCAGTTCTTC. This encodes CASSVKLGPSYNEQFF. Combining the CDR3 with reference TRBV9 and TRBJ2-1 gives the whole variable domain DSGVTQTPKHLITATGQRVTLRCSPRSGDLSVYWYQQSLDQGLQFLIQYYNGEERAKGNILERFSAQQFPDLHSELNLSSLELGDSALYFCASSVKLGPSYNEQFFGPGTRLTVL.

DNA of the CDR3: TGTGCCAGCAGTCGGTGGTACGAGCAGTACTTC. This codes for CASSRWYEQYF. The rearrangement joins TRBV28 to TRBJ2-7, with no clear D. Germline CDR1 MDHEN, CDR2 SYDVKM. CDR3 length: 11 residues. Trimming removed 5 bases at V and 4 bases at J, with 6 bases between.

This clone was counted a few times. The chain recombines TRBV19 with TRBJ1-2; no clear D gene. Germline V gene sequence: CDR1 LNHDA, CDR2 SQIVND (reference sequence). The CDR3 has 12 amino acids. The V end was cut by 1 base, the J end by 6 bases, with 6 bases between. CDR3 coding DNA: TGTGCCAGTAGTATAGGGGGTAATGGCTACACCTTC. Its protein product is CASSIGGNGYTF.

The CDR3 region is CASSLGGTGYEQYF. Here the CDR3 DNA reads TGCGCCAGCAGCTTAGGTGGGACGGGGTACGAGCAGTACTTC. The V gene is TRBV5-1, the J gene TRBJ2-7; TRBD1 or TRBD2 may be the D gene (5 bases each). The germline V gene encodes CDR1 SGHRS and CDR2 YFSETQ. V lost 2 bases and J 4 bases, leaving 13 bases between the germline ends. CDR3 size: 14 residues. Full variable domain (remainder filled in from reference TRBV5-1 and TRBJ2-7): KAGVTQTPRYLIKTRGQQVTLSCSPISGHRSVSWYQQTPGQGLQFLFEYFSETQRNKGNFPGRFSGRQFSNSRSEMNVSTLELGDSALYLCASSLGGTGYEQYFGPGTRLTVT.

V and J are TRBV7-8 and TRBJ2-7; D is possibly TRBD2 (5 bases). V gave up 0 bases and J gave up 3 bases, with 12 bases separating them. The CDR3 loop spans 15 amino acids. Germline assignment: CDR1 SGHVS and CDR2 FQNEAQ. CDR3 DNA sequence: TGTGCCAGCAGCTTAGCGGTGACGGGGAGCTACGAGCAGTACTTC. It codes for CASSLAVTGSYEQYF.

The chain recombines TRBV11-1 with TRBJ2-3; the D gene is possibly TRBD2 (5 bases). The germline V gene has CDR1 SGHAT and CDR2 FQDESV (reference sequence). The CDR3 spans 15 residues. The V and J ends lost 4 bases and 2 bases respectively, with 13 bases between them. CDR3 region: CASSSVRGPTDTQYF. The CDR3 region has the DNA TGTGCCAGCAGCTCGGTCAGAGGGCCCACAGATACGCAGTATTTT.

The chain couples TRBV9 to TRBJ2-7; D is unclear. CDR1 and CDR2 (germline): SGDLS, YYNGEE. The CDR3 consists of 12 residues. Between the trimmed V and J ends, which lost 0 bases and 5 bases, there was a span of 6 bases. The CDR3 nucleotides are TGTGCCAGCAGCGTAGGGGGTAACGAGCAGTACTTC. As protein: CASSVGGNEQYF.

The V call is TRBV10-3, the J call TRBJ2-3; a possible D gene is TRBD2 (5 bases). Trimming took 10 bases from V and 4 from J, leaving 9 bases between them. This CDR3 is built from 11 residues. CDR1 and CDR2 from the germline V gene are ENHRY and SYGVKD. CDR3 sequence: CATQEADTQYF. CDR3 bases: TGTGCCACCCAGGAGGCAGATACGCAGTATTTT.

The V call is TRBV18, the J call TRBJ2-3, with 10 bases lining up with TRBD1. CDR3 length: 15 amino acids. Germline V gene sequence: CDR1 KGHSH, CDR2 LQKENI. V trimming: 6 bases; J trimming: 0 bases; junction bases outside the gene matches: 3. The CDR3 is CASSRDRGSTDTQYF. The CDR3 DNA reads TGTGCCAGCTCGAGGGACAGGGGAAGCACAGATACGCAGTATTTT.

The rearrangement joins TRBV12-1 to TRBJ2-7; TRBD1 reflects the table's D call only, with no check against the DNA. TRBV12-1 is termed a pseudogene. The length of the CDR3 is 16 residues. The chain's CDR3 is CASSPEAGAISYEQYF. The CDR3 nucleotides are TGTGCCAGCAGCCCGGAGGCAGGGGCAATCTCCTACGAGCAGTACTTC.